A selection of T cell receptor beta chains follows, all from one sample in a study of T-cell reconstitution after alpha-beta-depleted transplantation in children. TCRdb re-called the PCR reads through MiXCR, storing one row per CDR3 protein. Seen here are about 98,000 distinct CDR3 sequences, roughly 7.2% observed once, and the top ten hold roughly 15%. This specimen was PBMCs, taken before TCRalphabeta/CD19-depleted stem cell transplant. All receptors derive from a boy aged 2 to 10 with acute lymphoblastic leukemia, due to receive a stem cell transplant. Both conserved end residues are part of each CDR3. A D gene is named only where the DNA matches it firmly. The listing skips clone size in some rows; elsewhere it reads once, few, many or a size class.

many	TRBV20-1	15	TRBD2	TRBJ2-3	CSASQLAGKADTQYF	TGCAGTGCTAGCCAATTAGCGGGGAAGGCAGATACGCAGTATTTT
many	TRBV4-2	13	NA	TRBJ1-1	CASSQDWGSEAFF	TGTGCCAGCAGCCAAGATTGGGGGTCTGAAGCTTTCTTT
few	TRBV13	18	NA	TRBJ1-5	CASSRRAMGGEGNQPQHF	TGTGCCAGCAGTCGGCGTGCTATGGGGGGGGAAGGCAATCAGCCCCAGCATTTT
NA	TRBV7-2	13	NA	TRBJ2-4	CASSQRQGGIQYF	TGTGCCAGCAGCCAGAGACAGGGAGGCATTCAGTACTTC
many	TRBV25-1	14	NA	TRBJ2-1	CASTQGGWRNEQFF	TGTGCCAGCACCCAAGGGGGATGGCGAAATGAGCAGTTCTTC
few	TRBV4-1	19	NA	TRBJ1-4	CASSPRKGFAPLENEKLFF	TGCGCCAGCAGCCCAAGAAAAGGTTTCGCACCGCTAGAAAATGAAAAACTGTTTTTT
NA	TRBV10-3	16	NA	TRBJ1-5	CAISESMGGNNQPQHF	TGTGCCATCAGTGAGTCGATGGGGGGAAACAATCAGCCCCAGCATTTT
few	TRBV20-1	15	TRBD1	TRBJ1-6	CSASTTGRTNSPLHF	TGCAGTGCTAGTACGACAGGGCGAACTAATTCACCCCTCCACTTT
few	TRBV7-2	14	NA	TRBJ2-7	CASSLHFRGYEQYF	TGTGCCAGCAGCTTACACTTTCGGGGCTACGAGCAGTACTTC
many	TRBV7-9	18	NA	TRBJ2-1	CASSLVTAGLTNYNEQFF	TGTGCCAGCAGCTTAGTGACCGCGGGACTTACTAATTACAATGAGCAGTTCTTC
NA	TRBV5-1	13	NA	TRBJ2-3	CASSLDYGGTQYF	TGCGCCAGCAGCTTGGACTACGGAGGAACGCAGTATTTT
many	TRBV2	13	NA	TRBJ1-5	CASSEEGNQPQHF	TGTGCCAGCAGTGAAGAGGGCAATCAGCCCCAGCATTTT
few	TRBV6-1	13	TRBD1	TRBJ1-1	CASSEGDSLEAFF	TGTGCCAGCAGTGAAGGGGACAGCCTTGAAGCTTTCTTT
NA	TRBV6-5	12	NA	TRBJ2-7	CASRGVFYEQYF	TGTGCCAGCAGGGGGGTATTCTACGAGCAGTACTTC
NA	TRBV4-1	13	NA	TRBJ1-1	CASSQESYTEAFF	TGCGCCAGCAGCCAAGAATCTTACACTGAAGCTTTCTTT
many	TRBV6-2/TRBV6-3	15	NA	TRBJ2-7	CASSYTPDTSYEQYF	TGTGCCAGCAGTTACACCCCGGACACGTCCTACGAGCAGTACTTC
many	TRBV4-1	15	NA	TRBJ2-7	CASSQDEAGTYEQYF	TGCGCCAGCAGCCAAGATGAGGCAGGGACCTACGAGCAGTACTTC
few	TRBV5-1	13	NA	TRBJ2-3	CASGDKEGDTQYF	TGCGCCAGCGGCGATAAGGAGGGAGATACGCAGTATTTT
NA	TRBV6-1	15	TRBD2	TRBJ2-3	CASSQSGTRPDTQYF	TGTGCCAGCAGTCAATCCGGGACTAGACCTGATACGCAGTATTTT
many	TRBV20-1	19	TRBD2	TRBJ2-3	CSARDLGLAGGPRADTQYF	TGCAGTGCTAGAGATCTTGGGCTAGCGGGGGGGCCTAGGGCAGATACGCAGTATTTT
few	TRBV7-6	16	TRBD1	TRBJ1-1	CASSFGTGGLGTEAFF	TGTGCCAGCAGCTTCGGGACAGGGGGCTTGGGCACTGAAGCTTTCTTT
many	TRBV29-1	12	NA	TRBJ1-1	CSVGTPRRMAFF	TGCAGCGTTGGGACGCCAAGGCGGATGGCTTTCTTT
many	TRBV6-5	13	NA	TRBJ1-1	CASSYPGDTEAFF	TGTGCCAGCAGTTACCCCGGGGATACTGAAGCTTTCTTT
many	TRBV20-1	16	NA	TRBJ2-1	CSAKGPLRAGYNEQFF	TGCAGTGCTAAAGGTCCACTACGAGCGGGTTACAATGAGCAGTTCTTC
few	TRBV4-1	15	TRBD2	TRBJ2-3	CASSQVRTSPDTQYF	TGCGCCAGCAGCCAAGTCCGGACTAGCCCAGATACGCAGTATTTT
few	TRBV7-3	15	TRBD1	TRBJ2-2	CASSQDRGEGGELFF	TGTGCCAGCAGCCAGGACAGGGGGGAAGGCGGGGAGCTGTTTTTT